These 15 T cell receptor beta chains came from one sample sequenced in a study of cytomegalovirus exposure and HLA in healthy donors. Method: immunoSEQ multiplex PCR; TCRdb's copy keeps in-frame clones and lacks some. The table shows some 330,000 clones, with 86% occurring only once. The sequenced material came from PBMCs. The receptors were gathered from a woman younger than 35 in good health and CMV-seronegative.

This sequence joins TRBV27 and TRBJ2-5, with D maybe TRBD1 (6 bases). The CDR3 is made up of 14 amino acids. Trimming removed 6 bases at V and 2 bases at J, with 13 bases between. CDR1 MNHEY and CDR2 SMNVEV come from the germline V gene (reference sequence). CDR3 residues: CASSGTWEQETQYF. The CDR3, as DNA: TGTGCCAGCAGCGGGACATGGGAACAAGAGACCCAGTACTTC.

On this clone itself: Different DNA sequences within this sample yield the same CDR3. The gene calls are TRBV5-6 and TRBJ2-6; tentative D call: TRBD2 (5 bases). The CDR3 extends over 16 amino acids. The germline V gene encodes CDR1 SGHDT and CDR2 YYEEEE. Trimming pared 0 bases from V and 0 bases from J, leaving 7 bases between. In nucleotides, the CDR3 is TGTGCCAGCAGCTTGGCGGGGAGCTCTGGGGCCAACGTCCTGACTTTC. This sequence encodes CASSLAGSSGANVLTF. The whole variable domain, remainder taken from reference TRBV5-6 and TRBJ2-6, is DAGVTQSPTHLIKTRGQQVTLRCSPKSGHDTVSWYQQALGQGPQFIFQYYEEEERQRGNFPDRFSGHQFPNYSSELNVNALLLGDSALYLCASSLAGSSGANVLTFGAGSRLTVL.

The J gene is TRBJ2-7, the V gene TRBV14; possible D gene TRBD2, 7 bases. Germline V gene sequence: CDR1 SGHDN, CDR2 FVKESK. The CDR3 contains 15 residues. V lost 4 bases to trimming and J lost 3 bases, with 16 bases between them. CDR3 DNA: TGTGCCAGCAGCCTCGGGGGCGGGAGTTTCTACGAGCAGTACTTC. Translation gives CASSLGGGSFYEQYF.

This chain joins TRBV7-3 and TRBJ2-2; 10 bases are shared with TRBD2. Germline CDR1 SGHTA, CDR2 FQGTGA. Germline trimming cut 1 base from V and 8 bases from J; bases unmatched to any gene: 7. The CDR3 runs 16 residues. The CDR3 DNA reads TGTGCCAGCAGCTTAATGCTAGCGGGAGCTGCAGGGGAGCTGTTTTTT. Encoded protein: CASSLMLAGAAGELFF.

The chain joins TRBV6-1 to TRBJ2-5, with 7 bases lining up with TRBD1. With V trimmed by 8 bases and J by 4 bases, 1 base remained unmatched. This CDR3 has 11 residues. Germline assignment: CDR1 MNHNS and CDR2 SASEGT. CDR3 in amino acids: CASRQGETQYF. The CDR3 region has the DNA TGTGCCAGCCGACAGGGAGAGACCCAGTACTTC.

This rearrangement joins TRBV19 to TRBJ2-5; 12 bases are shared with TRBD2. Unmatched junction bases numbered 1, after V lost 4 bases and J lost 1 base. This CDR3 is built from 15 residues. Germline assignment: CDR1 LNHDA and CDR2 SQIVND (reference sequence). The CDR3 bases are TGTGCCAGTAGTAGGACTAGCGGGACCCAAGAGACCCAGTACTTC. It codes for CASSRTSGTQETQYF.

This sequence joins TRBV7-7 and TRBJ2-7, with 9 bases aligning to TRBD2. Germline trimming cut 0 bases from V and 5 bases from J; bases unmatched to any gene: 5. CDR3 length equals 15 residues. Germline V gene sequence: CDR1 SSHAT, CDR2 FNYEAQ (reference sequence). This chain's CDR3 is CASSLATSGDHEQYF. DNA for the CDR3: TGTGCCAGCAGCTTAGCGACTAGCGGAGATCACGAGCAGTACTTC.

This sequence joins TRBV5-1 and TRBJ1-1; 9 bases are shared with TRBD1. J was trimmed by 1 base and V by 3 bases; bases with no gene match: 7. This CDR3 contains 16 residues. Germline assignment: CDR1 SGHRS and CDR2 YFSETQ. CDR3 sequence reads: CASSSHHRGQNTEAFF. CDR3 DNA: TGCGCCAGCAGCTCGCACCACAGGGGGCAGAACACTGAAGCTTTCTTT.

This clone was seen once. This CDR3 is also generated by other DNA sequences in the sample. The rearrangement links TRBV5-1 to TRBJ2-7; D may be TRBD1 (5 bases). This CDR3 has 13 amino acids. The V and J ends lost 4 bases and 1 base respectively, with 9 bases between them. The germline CDR1 and CDR2 sequences are SGHRS and YFSETQ. CDR3 nucleotide sequence: TGCGCCAGCAGCCCCCCAGGGTCCTACGAGCAGTACTTC. Translating it yields CASSPPGSYEQYF.

The J gene is TRBJ2-1, the V gene TRBV11-3; maybe TRBD1 (5 bases). CDR3 length equals 14 residues. The V end was cut by 1 base, the J end by 4 bases, with 8 bases between. Germline lookup yields CDR1 SGHNT and CDR2 YENEEA. The CDR3 DNA reads TGTGCCAGCAGCTTAGGCAGGGAATACAATGAGCAGTTCTTC. Protein product: CASSLGREYNEQFF.

This clone has more than one count but fewer than ten. The same CDR3 is also encoded by other DNA sequences in this sample. The chain couples TRBV10-3 to TRBJ1-1; the D gene is possibly TRBD1 (5 bases). This CDR3 comprises 12 residues. Between the trimmed V and J ends, which lost 6 bases and 1 base, there was a span of 6 bases. Looked up from germline, CDR1 is ENHRY and CDR2 is SYGVKD. CDR3 sequence reads: CAISGGNTEAFF. CDR3 in DNA: TGTGCCATCAGCGGGGGGAACACTGAAGCTTTCTTT.

The CDR3 DNA sequence: TGTGCCAGCAGTACAACAGGGTCGATGAATGGCTACACCTTC. Its translation: CASSTTGSMNGYTF. The rearrangement joins TRBV6-5 to TRBJ1-2; D might be TRBD1 (6 bases). Germline V gene sequence: CDR1 MNHEY, CDR2 SVGAGI. The CDR3 consists of 14 residues. Trimming stripped 5 bases from V and 6 bases from J, with 16 bases between.

The chain recombines TRBV6-1 with TRBJ1-1; the D is unclear. CDR1 MNHNS and CDR2 SASEGT come from the germline V gene. CDR3 length: 15 residues. V was shortened by 8 bases and J by 1 base, with 17 bases between the two germline ends. CDR3 in amino acids: CASQDRRVTNTEAFF. CDR3 nucleotides: TGTGCCAGCCAAGACCGGCGGGTCACGAACACTGAAGCTTTCTTT.

V gene TRBV4-2 combines with J gene TRBJ2-1; 12 nucleotides match TRBD2. The V gene's germline CDR1 is LGHNA and CDR2 YNFKEQ. CDR3 length: 16 residues. V was pared by 1 base and J by 7 bases, with 5 bases of the junction left unmatched. The CDR3 nucleotides read TGTGCCAGCAGCCAAGCGACTAGCGGGAGTGGTAATGAGCAGTTCTTC. Residues: CASSQATSGSGNEQFF.

The chain uses TRBV7-7 and TRBJ2-1; no clear D gene. The length of the CDR3 is 14 residues. V lost 2 bases and J lost 5, with 10 bases in between. CDR1 is SSHAT, CDR2 FNYEAQ, per germline (reference sequence). The CDR3 spells CASSLSSVDNEQFF. CDR3 nucleotide sequence: TGTGCCAGCAGCTTAAGTAGTGTAGACAATGAGCAGTTCTTC.